These 12 T cell receptor beta chains originate from one sample sequenced in a study of CD8+ T cells in alopecia areata. The sequencing template was cDNA reverse transcribed from extracted RNA. Produced via immunoSEQ multiplex PCR; TCRdb's table is partial and in-frame only. The sample contains about 180,000 clones, less than 75% of which appear only once. The treatment here: oral pan-JAK inhibitor, 5-10 mg twice daily. Sequenced material: CD4+ T cells sorted from blood, taken between weeks 55 and 65, from a patient treated with tofacitinib. The receptors were gathered from a human donor with alopecia areata.

DNA of the CDR3: TGTGCCAGCACCCTTGGCGTTGAGCAGTTCTTC. Residues: CASTLGVEQFF. This chain connects TRBV6-5 to TRBJ2-1, with D unresolved. V lost 7 bases and J lost 9, with 10 bases in between. There are 11 residues in the CDR3. CDR1 MNHEY and CDR2 SVGAGI come from the germline V gene.

The rearrangement uses TRBV29-1 and TRBJ1-1; D gene ambiguous. The germline CDR1 and CDR2 sequences are SQVTM and ANQGSEA. This CDR3 is built from 11 residues. The CDR3 nucleotides read TGCGCGGGTTTCATGAACACTGAAGCTTTCTTT. Residues: CAGFMNTEAFF.

The chain recombines TRBV9 with TRBJ2-1; D gene ambiguous. The CDR3 extends over 15 amino acids. Looked up from germline, CDR1 is SGDLS and CDR2 is YYNGEE. V was trimmed by 4 bases and J by 0 bases, leaving 11 bases between them. This CDR3 reads CASSSGTPSYNEQFF. CDR3 DNA sequence: TGTGCCAGCAGCTCCGGAACTCCCTCCTACAATGAGCAGTTCTTC.

Only one count was recorded for this clone. This chain joins TRBV18 and TRBJ1-1; no firm D call. The CDR3 length is 15 residues. CDR1 KGHSH and CDR2 LQKENI come from the germline V gene. V was trimmed by 1 base and J by 1 base, leaving 10 bases between them. In DNA form, the CDR3 reads TGTGCCAGCTCACCACGGGGTGGGAGGAACACTGAAGCTTTCTTT. Translating gives CASSPRGGRNTEAFF. Supplemented by reference TRBV18 and TRBJ1-1, the full variable domain reads NAGVMQNPRHLVRRRGQEARLRCSPMKGHSHVYWYRQLPEEGLKFMVYLQKENIIDESGMPKERFSAEFPKEGPSILRIQQVVRGDSAAYFCASSPRGGRNTEAFFGQGTRLTVV.

This rearrangement joins TRBV30 to TRBJ2-5, with 7 bases matching TRBD1. Germline V gene lookup returns CDR1 GTSNPN and CDR2 SVGIG (reference sequence). This CDR3 is built from 14 residues. The ends lost 4 bases at V and 1 base at J; junction bases unmatched: 6. The CDR3 DNA sequence: TGTGCCTGGATTTCGACAGGGCTCCAAGAGACCCAGTACTTC. Its translation is CAWISTGLQETQYF. The full variable domain, its missing parts supplied by reference TRBV30 and TRBJ2-5, is SQTIHQWPATLVQPVGSPLSLECTVEGTSNPNLYWYRQAAGRGLQLLFYSVGIGQISSEVPQNLSASRPQDRQFILSSKKLLLSDSGFYLCAWISTGLQETQYFGPGTRLLVL.

CDR3: CASSTPTGFNEKLFF. For the CDR3, the DNA is TGTGCCAGCAGCACGCCGACAGGGTTTAATGAAAAACTGTTTTTT. The chain has TRBV7-9 and TRBJ1-4; TRBD1 aligns across 7 bases. Per germline, CDR1 SEHNR and CDR2 FQNEAQ (reference sequence). V lost 5 bases, J lost 4 bases, and 7 bases stayed unmatched. CDR3 length equals 15 residues.

The chain joins TRBV11-3 to TRBJ2-5; tentatively, D is TRBD2 (5 bases). This CDR3 is built from 14 residues. Germline V gene lookup returns CDR1 SGHNT and CDR2 YENEEA. Deletions cut 1 base from V and 4 bases from J, with 10 bases between. CDR3 loop: CASSLARAAETQYF. CDR3 nucleotides: TGTGCCAGCAGCTTAGCGAGGGCGGCAGAGACCCAGTACTTC.

This clone was counted only a few times. This chain joins TRBV9 and TRBJ2-3; TRBD1 matches 10 bases. This CDR3 region has 18 residues. V shed 4 bases, J shed 0 bases, and the junction held 11 bases outside the gene matches. CDR1 is SGDLS and CDR2 is YYNGEE in the germline V gene. The CDR3 coding sequence is TGTGCCAGCAGCAGTACCACCGACAGGGGGCGGAGCACAGATACGCAGTATTTT. Protein: CASSSTTDRGRSTDTQYF.

The V and J genes are TRBV5-6 and TRBJ2-6, with a possible D match to TRBD2 (5 bases). Trimming stripped 4 bases from V and 3 bases from J, with 11 bases between. This CDR3 is 15 amino acids long. CDR1 and CDR2 from the germline V gene are SGHDT and YYEEEE. The CDR3 DNA reads as TGTGCCAGCAGCGCGCCGGACTTTGGGGCCAACGTCCTGACTTTC. Protein product: CASSAPDFGANVLTF.

This CDR3 is CASSPHHGTGRTQYF. In DNA form, the CDR3 reads TGTGCCAGCAGCCCCCACCACGGGACAGGCAGGACCCAGTACTTC. The chain joins TRBV9 to TRBJ2-5, with TRBD1 matching over 8 bases. This CDR3 has 15 residues. V gave up 4 bases and J gave up 7 bases; unmatched junction bases: 12. The V gene's germline CDR1 is SGDLS and CDR2 YYNGEE. Drawing the rest from reference TRBV9 and TRBJ2-5, the complete variable domain is DSGVTQTPKHLITATGQRVTLRCSPRSGDLSVYWYQQSLDQGLQFLIQYYNGEERAKGNILERFSAQQFPDLHSELNLSSLELGDSALYFCASSPHHGTGRTQYFGPGTRLLVL.

There are a few counts of this clone. The chain has TRBV18 and TRBJ2-2, with 7 bases aligning to TRBD1. Germline loops: CDR1 KGHSH, CDR2 LQKENI. Trimming removed 8 bases from V and 1 base from J; junction bases left unmatched: 7. The CDR3 is made up of 15 amino acids. CDR3 DNA: TGTGCCAGCGACAGGGAATACCAGAACACCGGGGAGCTGTTTTTT. Its protein product is CASDREYQNTGELFF.

The sample holds a few counts of this clone. This sequence joins TRBV29-1 and TRBJ2-3; 15 nucleotides line up with TRBD2. The CDR3 is made up of 16 amino acids. V lost 4 bases to trimming and J lost 4 bases; unmatched junction nucleotides: 6. Germline CDR1 is SQVTM and CDR2 is ANQGSEA. DNA for the CDR3: TGCAGCGTTGTTCGGACTAGCGGGGGGGCCTCAGATACGCAGTATTTT. This sequence encodes CSVVRTSGGASDTQYF.